What follows are 10 T cell receptor beta chains derived from one specimen sequenced in a study of blood T cells in healthy people across ages. A second PCR of about 7 to 11 cycles used a sample-barcoded 5' primer and a J-beta primer mix. TCRdb ran MiXCR on the 5' RACE reads and lists one entry per CDR3 protein. The sample yields 1.5 million to 2 million distinct CDR3 sequences, 28% seen once. Sequencing input: blood. The source is a woman aged 25-40 years in good health.

This rearrangement joins TRBV6-5 to TRBJ2-3; D assignment may be TRBD1 or TRBD2 (5 bases each). Germline V CDR1 and CDR2: MNHEY, SVGAGI. The V end was cut by 6 bases, the J end by 2 bases, with 18 bases between. The CDR3 is 16 residues long. The CDR3 sequence is CASSRDAGGPTDTQYF. In nucleotides, the CDR3 is TGTGCCAGCAGCCGGGACGCGGGTGGGCCCACAGATACGCAGTATTTT.

The chain employs TRBV7-2 and TRBJ2-7; D call uncertain. The CDR3 is made up of 14 amino acids. V was cut by 6 bases and J by 4 bases, with 16 bases left in between. Germline V gene data show CDR1 as SGHTA and CDR2 as FQGNSA. The CDR3 region has the DNA TGTGCCAGCAGACAGAACACGGTTCTTTACGAGCAGTACTTC. Its translation: CASRQNTVLYEQYF.

Many counts were recorded for this clonotype. J is TRBJ2-7 and V is TRBV7-2; D might be TRBD2 (6 bases). CDR3 length equals 14 residues. The germline V gene encodes CDR1 SGHTA and CDR2 FQGNSA. V was shortened by 5 bases and J by 6 bases, with 17 bases between the two germline ends. CDR3 protein: CASSTQEGLGEQYF. CDR3 nucleotides: TGTGCCAGCAGCACCCAGGAGGGTTTGGGCGAGCAGTACTTC.

In this sample, this clonotype turned up many times. The rearrangement links TRBV12-3 or TRBV12-4 to TRBJ2-5; D gene ambiguous. The V gene lost 1 base and the J gene lost 6 bases, with 6 bases spanning the gap. CDR3 length: 12 amino acids. The CDR3 bases are TGTGCCAGCAGTTTAGGGGGTCAGACCCAGTACTTC. Translated, it gives CASSLGGQTQYF.

Only a few counts were recorded for this clonotype. J is TRBJ2-7 and V is TRBV5-1, with 11 bases lining up with TRBD1. Unmatched junction bases numbered 5, after V lost 0 bases and J lost 3 bases. The CDR3 covers 16 residues. In germline, CDR1 is SGHRS, CDR2 YFSETQ. This CDR3 reads CASSLVAGTGGYEQYF. The CDR3 bases are TGCGCCAGCAGCTTGGTCGCCGGGACAGGGGGCTACGAGCAGTACTTC.

CDR3 amino acids: CASSQRAFTDTQYF. The CDR3 DNA reads TGTGCCAGCAGCCAACGGGCATTCACAGATACGCAGTATTTT. The chain uses TRBV6-5 and TRBJ2-3; D unclear. Trimming pared 6 bases from V and 2 bases from J, leaving 12 bases between. Germline CDR1 MNHEY, CDR2 SVGAGI. CDR3 length: 14 residues.

The chain carries TRBV6-2 or TRBV6-3 and TRBJ2-7; TRBD2 agrees at 13 bases. Germline CDR1 reads MNHEY; CDR2 reads SVGEGT. This CDR3 is built from 16 residues. After removal of 5 bases from V and 7 bases from J, the junction contained 11 bases not matched to a gene. In DNA, the CDR3 is TGTGCCAGCAGTGATGGGACTAGCGGGAACGGAAATGAGCAGTACTTC. Translating it yields CASSDGTSGNGNEQYF.

This clonotype was recorded at least ten times. V gene TRBV20-1 combines with J gene TRBJ2-5, with 9 positions matching TRBD2. J lost 5 bases, V lost 4 bases, and 8 bases had no gene match. Germline V gives CDR1 DFQATT, CDR2 SNEGSKA (reference sequence). The CDR3 totals 14 residues. This CDR3 reads CSAISGSGGETQYF. The DNA for the CDR3 is TGCAGTGCTATTAGCGGGAGCGGAGGGGAGACCCAGTACTTC.

This clonotype was observed a few times. The chain uses TRBV20-1 and TRBJ1-1, with a possible D match to TRBD1 (5 bases). In germline, CDR1 is DFQATT, CDR2 SNEGSKA (reference sequence). This CDR3 is 14 amino acids long. V was shortened by 2 bases and J by 1 base, with 11 bases between the two germline ends. In nucleotides, the CDR3 is TGCAGTGCTAGAATGGGGCGGTCGAACACTGAAGCTTTCTTT. This encodes CSARMGRSNTEAFF.

About this clonotype: It may be a read error: a sequence one base away is much more abundant. The genes are TRBV7-2 and TRBJ2-7; D unclear. The J call may be in error: the DNA end matches TRBJ2-5 better. Germline lookup yields CDR1 SGHTA and CDR2 FQGNSA. The CDR3 spans 14 residues. The CDR3 coding sequence is TGTGCCAGCAGCTTAGGGATAGGAAAAGGGACCCAGTACTTC. It is translated as CASSLGIGKGTQYF.